These T cell receptor beta chains were read from a single sample in a study of shared clonotypes between healthy human individuals. Sequencing was performed with immunoSEQ multiplex PCR; in TCRdb, only in-frame clones are kept and a portion is missing. This sample has some 2,100,000 clones, with under 95% found just once. The sample consisted of naive CD8+ T cells from PBMCs. These receptors all come from a man between 18 and 29 years old in good health. Some clones in this sample may be carry-over from other donors' samples. Each CDR3 is given with its conserved first and last residue. Each record gives: V gene, clone size, J gene, D gene, CDR3 protein, CDR3 DNA. D genes are given only for firm matches. Rows may omit the clone size; those that give it use once, few, many or a size class.

V: TRBV6-1; size: NA; J: TRBJ1-1; D: NA; CDR3: CASSPSRGAQTEAFF; DNA: TGTGCCAGCAGTCCGTCCCGGGGGGCACAAACTGAAGCTTTCTTT
V: TRBV6-1; size: NA; J: TRBJ2-7; D: TRBD1; CDR3: CASSTWDSTYEQYF; DNA: TGTGCCAGCAGTACCTGGGACAGTACCTACGAGCAGTACTTC
V: TRBV7-6; size: NA; J: TRBJ2-1; D: TRBD2; CDR3: CASSWTSGNYNEQFF; DNA: TGTGCCAGCAGCTGGACTAGCGGAAACTACAATGAGCAGTTCTTC
V: TRBV9; size: NA; J: TRBJ2-2; D: TRBD1; CDR3: CASSATGTGELFF; DNA: TGTGCCAGCAGCGCGACAGGGACCGGGGAGCTGTTTTTT
V: TRBV6-5; size: NA; J: TRBJ1-2; D: NA; CDR3: CASRTGPPNYGYTF; DNA: TGTGCCAGCAGAACAGGGCCCCCTAACTATGGCTACACCTTC
V: TRBV27; size: once; J: TRBJ2-7; D: TRBD1; CDR3: CASSLTGGSHEQYF; DNA: TGTGCCAGCAGTTTAACAGGGGGATCCCACGAGCAGTACTTC
V: TRBV7-9; size: NA; J: TRBJ2-1; D: TRBD2; CDR3: CASSVTSGGNEQFF; DNA: TGTGCCAGCAGCGTGACTAGCGGGGGCAATGAGCAGTTCTTC
V: TRBV27; size: NA; J: TRBJ1-5; D: TRBD1; CDR3: CASRHGTGDKSQHF; DNA: TGTGCCAGCAGGCACGGGACAGGGGATAAGTCCCAGCATTTT
V: TRBV5-1; size: NA; J: TRBJ2-7; D: NA; CDR3: CASSPGRGRQILYEQYF; DNA: TGCGCCAGCAGCCCGGGCCGTGGCAGGCAAATTCTTTACGAGCAGTACTTC
V: TRBV7-9; size: NA; J: TRBJ2-7; D: NA; CDR3: CASSSPREQYF; DNA: TGTGCCAGCAGCTCGCCCCGGGAGCAGTACTTC
V: TRBV4-1; size: NA; J: TRBJ2-7; D: TRBD1; CDR3: CASSQEGQSLYEQYF; DNA: TGCGCCAGCAGCCAAGAGGGACAGTCTCTGTACGAGCAGTACTTC
V: TRBV9; size: NA; J: TRBJ2-1; D: NA; CDR3: CASSGKEGNEQFF; DNA: TGTGCCAGCAGCGGTAAGGAGGGGAATGAGCAGTTCTTC
V: TRBV5-1; size: NA; J: TRBJ2-3; D: NA; CDR3: CASSLGSVSTDTQYF; DNA: TGCGCCAGCAGCTTGGGTTCAGTTAGCACAGATACGCAGTATTTT
V: TRBV7-9; size: NA; J: TRBJ2-3; D: NA; CDR3: CASSSTQGTDTQYF; DNA: TGTGCCAGCAGCTCGACACAGGGAACAGATACGCAGTATTTT
V: TRBV28; size: NA; J: TRBJ2-3; D: TRBD2; CDR3: CASSPRTSGWETDTQYF; DNA: TGTGCCAGCAGTCCAAGGACTAGCGGATGGGAAACAGATACGCAGTATTTT
V: TRBV10-3; size: NA; J: TRBJ1-2; D: NA; CDR3: CATLSGDTNYGYTF; DNA: TGTGCCACCCTCAGTGGGGATACTAACTATGGCTACACCTTC
V: TRBV5-6; size: once; J: TRBJ1-1; D: NA; CDR3: CASSFSTEAFF; DNA: TGTGCCAGCAGCTTTTCCACTGAAGCTTTCTTT
V: TRBV9; size: NA; J: TRBJ1-1; D: NA; CDR3: CASSTGSTEAFF; DNA: TGTGCCAGCAGTACAGGGAGTACTGAAGCTTTCTTT
V: TRBV6-5; size: NA; J: TRBJ2-1; D: NA; CDR3: CASSYSARNEQFF; DNA: TGTGCCAGCAGTTACAGTGCCCGCAATGAGCAGTTCTTC
V: TRBV9; size: NA; J: TRBJ2-2; D: TRBD1; CDR3: CASSVQGAGGELFF; DNA: TGTGCCAGCAGCGTACAGGGGGCTGGCGGGGAGCTGTTTTTT
V: TRBV7-6; size: NA; J: TRBJ1-1; D: NA; CDR3: CASSTNPSFVTGLTEAFF; DNA: TGTGCCAGCAGCACCAACCCCAGTTTTGTTACAGGGTTGACTGAAGCTTTCTTT
V: TRBV5-5; size: NA; J: TRBJ1-1; D: NA; CDR3: CASSLGAGTEAFF; DNA: TGTGCCAGCAGCTTGGGGGCTGGGACTGAAGCTTTCTTT